This is a list of T cell receptor beta chains from one sample in a study of identical twins. TCRdb processed the 5' RACE reads anew with MiXCR; each CDR3 protein has one entry. In the table there are approximately 700,000 distinct CDR3 sequences, around 6% of which are singletons. The sample consisted of naive T cells sorted from blood. Receptors were obtained from a man between 18 and 29 years old in good health. Each CDR3 is given with its conserved first and last residue. The order of the fields is V gene, CDR3 protein.

>TRBV20-1
CSASPSQDTGELFF
>TRBV20-1
CSASVGTSGSTDTQYF
>TRBV4-2
CASSQQGNKFTGELFF
>TRBV27
CASRPGPGDEQYF
>TRBV11-2
CASNFIQGGGELFF
>TRBV20-1
CSASWRGLGNQPQHF
>TRBV7-8
CASSRDSHRVMDTQYF
>TRBV4-2
CASSPAAENTGELFF
>TRBV29-1
CSVEEARVGLFGYTF
>TRBV5-1
CASSYGDSYNEQFF
>TRBV20-1
CSAGGLAGPYEQYF
>TRBV29-1
CSVGQVMNTEAFF
>TRBV28
CASSSRRQGAQTQYF
>TRBV29-1
CSVEGDRGRFLDGYTF
>TRBV27
CASSHVGWGDEKLFF
>TRBV12-3/TRBV12-4
CASRGINYGYTF
>TRBV5-5
CASSPEVSVQETQYF
>TRBV20-1
CSARIGAGELFF
>TRBV29-1
CSVKRVGRDIQYF
>TRBV12-3/TRBV12-4
CASSLKGGAGSEAFF
>TRBV9
CASSVGFGRGEAFF
>TRBV12-3/TRBV12-4
CASSTGTVVNEQYF